Below, one T cell receptor beta chain is given with its context. These data originate in a study of blood T cell repertoires in COVID-19. Study-level information: Spain, Italy and the United States supplied samples that represented acute and convalescent COVID-19. PBMCs, B-cell-depleted T cells, or T cells provided the cDNA or gDNA that made up the material.

How the authors handled the data: Estimation of nucleated cell counts was performed using reference gene primer amplification. Assay used: immunoSEQ multiplex PCR; TCRdb lists only in-frame clones, some missing. That table furnishes V, J and clone size, whereas the DNA furnished D and trimming. The sample holds 250,000 to 300,000 clones; around four fifths are singletons and the top ten take less than 6%. Germline CDR1 and CDR2: SGHNT and YYREEE (reference sequence). Losses at the gene ends were 3 bases for V and 7 bases for J; bases not matched to a gene: 15. The CDR3 is 17 residues long. This receptor was taken from a man aged 60-69 years who had recovered from COVID-19. V gene TRBV5-4 combines with J gene TRBJ2-2, with 7 positions matching TRBD2. Sequencing was done on a sample of peripheral blood. CDR3 sequence reads: CASSSLTGGARSGELFF. CDR3 DNA: TGTGCCAGCAGCTCCCTAACGGGGGGAGCAAGAAGCGGGGAGCTGTTTTTT.